These 11 T cell receptor beta chains were sequenced from one sample in a study of shared clonotypes between healthy human individuals. Naive CD8 cells comprised CD45RO-negative, CCR7-positively selected cells, excluding terminally differentiated effector memory CD45RA+ cells. Only in-frame clones appear in the TCRdb table, and some are missing; sequencing was by immunoSEQ multiplex PCR. The repertoire consists of approximately 720,000 clones, with about 90% occurring once and the leading ten covering about 24%. Sequenced sample: naive CD8+ T cells sorted from blood. The receptors derive from a man aged 30 to 45 in good health.

The chain combines TRBV28 with TRBJ2-7, with D perhaps given as TRBD1 or TRBD2 (5 bases each). The germline V gene encodes CDR1 MDHEN and CDR2 SYDVKM. The CDR3 is made up of 16 amino acids. The ends were cut back, 7 bases at V and 0 bases at J, with 19 bases in the middle. The DNA of the CDR3 is TGTGCCAGCACCTCTATTGGGGGTACGGGCTCCTACGAGCAGTACTTC. It translates to CASTSIGGTGSYEQYF.

The chain employs TRBV7-9 and TRBJ2-1, with D perhaps assigned TRBD1 or TRBD2 (7 bases each). Germline V gene lookup returns CDR1 SEHNR and CDR2 FQNEAQ (reference sequence). Between the trimmed V and J ends, which lost 1 base and 6 bases, there was a span of 10 bases. The CDR3 totals 14 residues. CDR3 bases: TGTGCCAGCAGCTTAGGCAGGGGGGGCAATGAGCAGTTCTTC. It codes for CASSLGRGGNEQFF.

This chain's CDR3 is CASSTRPKTGVARSSPDETQYF. The CDR3 region has the DNA TGTGCCAGCAGCACACGCCCGAAGACAGGGGTTGCTAGATCTTCCCCTGACGAGACCCAGTACTTC. V and J are TRBV9 and TRBJ2-5, with 8 bases matching TRBD1. Trimming cost V 4 bases and J 5 bases; bases outside gene matches: 31. CDR1 and CDR2 from the germline V gene are SGDLS and YYNGEE. The CDR3 loop spans 22 amino acids.

The rearrangement uses TRBV21-1 and TRBJ2-7; the listed D gene, TRBD2, was not tested against the DNA. TRBV21-1 corresponds to a pseudogene. The CDR3 totals 18 residues. The CDR3 sequence: CASSKRVWASGGFYEQYF. In DNA form, the CDR3 reads TGTGCCAGCAGCAAACGGGTGTGGGCTAGCGGGGGGTTCTACGAGCAGTACTTC.

V usage is TRBV27 and J usage is TRBJ2-7; D uncertain. In germline, CDR1 is MNHEY, CDR2 SMNVEV (reference sequence). The CDR3 has 15 residues. The germline V and J ends were trimmed by 2 bases and 5 bases, with 16 bases remaining between them. The CDR3, as DNA: TGTGCCAGCAGTTTACGACCCAGCCCTGTCGACGAGCAGTACTTC. Protein product: CASSLRPSPVDEQYF.

The chain carries TRBV29-1 and TRBJ1-1, with 9 bases fitting TRBD1. In germline, CDR1 is SQVTM, CDR2 ANQGSEA. This CDR3 has 13 residues. Germline trimming cut 6 bases from V and 1 base from J; bases unmatched to any gene: 3. CDR3 sequence: CSVLQGANTEAFF. The CDR3 nucleotides are TGCAGCGTACTACAGGGGGCGAACACTGAAGCTTTCTTT.

This sequence joins TRBV5-1 and TRBJ2-7; 9 bases are shared with TRBD1. Germline V CDR1 and CDR2: SGHRS, YFSETQ. The CDR3 extends over 15 amino acids. With V trimmed by 7 bases and J by 3 bases, 11 bases remained unmatched. The CDR3 DNA is TGCGCCAGCGGACTCCGGGACAGGGACGACTACGAGCAGTACTTC. Its translation: CASGLRDRDDYEQYF. The whole variable domain, remainder taken from reference TRBV5-1 and TRBJ2-7, is KAGVTQTPRYLIKTRGQQVTLSCSPISGHRSVSWYQQTPGQGLQFLFEYFSETQRNKGNFPGRFSGRQFSNSRSEMNVSTLELGDSALYLCASGLRDRDDYEQYFGPGTRLTVT.

The V gene is TRBV29-1, the J gene TRBJ2-3, with D unclear. CDR3 length: 12 residues. The V and J ends lost 1 base and 8 bases respectively, with 10 bases between them. Germline V gene lookup returns CDR1 SQVTM and CDR2 ANQGSEA. The CDR3 DNA follows: TGCAGCGTTGAAGTCCCGTATCCTACGCAGTATTTT. It yields the protein CSVEVPYPTQYF.

A remark on this clone: The limits of the CDR3 on the DNA are not certain, so only TCRdb's listed CDR3 is given. The rearrangement links TRBV29-1 to TRBJ2-2. The CDR3 spans 20 amino acids, including both terminal residues. CDR1 is SQVTM and CDR2 is ANQGSEA in the germline V gene. CDR3 amino acids: CSVAPIEAGLDKANTGELFF.

This chain connects TRBV27 to TRBJ2-2; D gene ambiguous. Per germline, CDR1 MNHEY and CDR2 SMNVEV (reference sequence). This CDR3 has 15 amino acids. The ends were cut back, 5 bases at V and 1 base at J, with 11 bases in the middle. CDR3 amino acids: CASSPSTGNTGELFF. The CDR3 nucleotides read TGTGCCAGCAGTCCATCCACCGGGAACACCGGGGAGCTGTTTTTT.

The chain recombines TRBV9 with TRBJ2-7; 7 nucleotides match TRBD2. V dropped 4 bases and J dropped 3; count of bases not matched to a gene: 1. Looked up from germline, CDR1 is SGDLS and CDR2 is YYNGEE. This CDR3 is 12 amino acids long. Here the CDR3 DNA reads TGTGCCAGCAGCTCTAGCGGCTACGAGCAGTACTTC. Encoded protein: CASSSSGYEQYF.